A selection of T cell receptor beta chains follows, all from one sample in a study of T cell responses to AZD1222 COVID-19 vaccine. Sequenced by immunoSEQ multiplex PCR; TCRdb stores in-frame clones only, minus some. Of approximately 170,000 clones listed, 91% are singletons. Sequences were derived from peripheral blood, sampled on day 0 of AZD1222 vaccination. The receptors stem from an adult in good health. Each CDR3 is given with its conserved first and last residue. D genes are given only for firm matches. Expanded clones are given a class, and other clones once, few, many or no size at all.

V gene: TRBV12-3/TRBV12-4; D gene: .; clone size: .; J gene: TRBJ2-5; CDR3 protein: CASSYRAETQYF; CDR3 DNA: TGTGCCAGCAGTTACAGGGCAGAGACCCAGTACTTC
V gene: TRBV25-1; D gene: .; clone size: .; J gene: TRBJ1-1; CDR3 protein: CASSESQTLNTEAFF; CDR3 DNA: TGTGCCAGCAGTGAAAGCCAGACTTTGAACACTGAAGCTTTCTTT
V gene: TRBV28; D gene: TRBD2; clone size: .; J gene: TRBJ2-3; CDR3 protein: CASSSAGASDTQYF; CDR3 DNA: TGTGCCAGCAGTTCAGCGGGAGCCTCAGATACGCAGTATTTT
V gene: TRBV6-1; D gene: TRBD1; clone size: .; J gene: TRBJ1-4; CDR3 protein: CASSDGVARQGNEKLFF; CDR3 DNA: TGTGCCAGCAGTGACGGGGTGGCGAGACAGGGGAATGAAAAACTGTTTTTT
V gene: TRBV30; D gene: TRBD2; clone size: .; J gene: TRBJ2-2; CDR3 protein: CAWRPRGLALELNTGELFF; CDR3 DNA: TGTGCCTGGCGGCCAAGGGGACTAGCGTTAGAACTGAACACCGGGGAGCTGTTTTTT
V gene: TRBV9; D gene: .; clone size: .; J gene: TRBJ1-1; CDR3 protein: CASSVGPSAGQNTEAFF; CDR3 DNA: TGTGCCAGCAGCGTAGGACCCTCAGCAGGGCAGAACACTGAAGCTTTCTTT
V gene: TRBV28; D gene: .; clone size: .; J gene: TRBJ2-3; CDR3 protein: CASSPLGTYRSTDTQYF; CDR3 DNA: TGTGCCAGCAGTCCCTTGGGGACTTACAGGAGCACAGATACGCAGTATTTT
V gene: TRBV7-2; D gene: .; clone size: .; J gene: TRBJ1-1; CDR3 protein: CASTPGGAMNTEAFF; CDR3 DNA: TGTGCCAGCACCCCGGGTGGAGCCATGAACACTGAAGCTTTCTTT
V gene: TRBV9; D gene: .; clone size: .; J gene: TRBJ2-2; CDR3 protein: CASSSPGVAETANTGELFF; CDR3 DNA: TGTGCCAGCAGCTCTCCGGGGGTAGCGGAGACAGCGAACACCGGGGAGCTGTTTTTT
V gene: TRBV4-2; D gene: TRBD1; clone size: few; J gene: TRBJ1-3; CDR3 protein: CASSRGQPGNTIYF; CDR3 DNA: TGTGCCAGCAGCCGGGGACAGCCCGGAAACACCATATATTTT
V gene: TRBV2; D gene: .; clone size: few; J gene: TRBJ2-1; CDR3 protein: CASTRLGVADEQFF; CDR3 DNA: TGTGCCAGCACCCGGCTTGGGGTAGCCGATGAGCAGTTCTTC
V gene: TRBV18; D gene: .; clone size: .; J gene: TRBJ2-7; CDR3 protein: CASSPRGLGEQYF; CDR3 DNA: TGTGCCAGCTCACCCAGGGGCTTGGGGGAGCAGTACTTC
V gene: TRBV3-1/TRBV3-2; D gene: TRBD2; clone size: .; J gene: TRBJ2-5; CDR3 protein: CASSPWTSGGETQYF; CDR3 DNA: TGTGCCAGCAGCCCATGGACTAGCGGGGGGGAGACCCAGTACTTC
V gene: TRBV29-1; D gene: .; clone size: .; J gene: TRBJ2-7; CDR3 protein: CSVEGGAFYEQYF; CDR3 DNA: TGCAGCGTTGAAGGGGGCGCTTTCTACGAGCAGTACTTC
V gene: TRBV6-5; D gene: .; clone size: .; J gene: TRBJ1-2; CDR3 protein: CASSRPDSNYGYTF; CDR3 DNA: TGTGCCAGCAGCCGGCCCGACAGTAACTATGGCTACACCTTC
V gene: TRBV24-1; D gene: TRBD1; clone size: .; J gene: TRBJ2-5; CDR3 protein: CATSRGQGIRETQYF; CDR3 DNA: TGTGCCACCAGTAGGGGACAGGGCATTCGAGAGACCCAGTACTTC
V gene: TRBV19; D gene: TRBD2; clone size: .; J gene: TRBJ2-7; CDR3 protein: CASSEGLALTYEQYF; CDR3 DNA: TGTGCCAGTAGTGAAGGACTAGCGCTAACCTACGAGCAGTACTTC
V gene: TRBV7-2; D gene: .; clone size: .; J gene: TRBJ2-3; CDR3 protein: CASSPLDVFSSTDTQYF; CDR3 DNA: TGTGCCAGCAGCCCCCTCGACGTTTTCTCTAGCACAGATACGCAGTATTTT
V gene: TRBV5-5; D gene: .; clone size: .; J gene: TRBJ1-2; CDR3 protein: CASSRDGDYGYTF; CDR3 DNA: TGTGCCAGCAGCCGGGACGGAGACTATGGCTACACCTTC
V gene: TRBV15; D gene: .; clone size: few; J gene: TRBJ2-3; CDR3 protein: CATSRDEGWGTDTQYF; CDR3 DNA: TGTGCCACCAGCAGAGACGAGGGGTGGGGCACAGATACGCAGTATTTT
V gene: TRBV6-5; D gene: .; clone size: .; J gene: TRBJ2-7; CDR3 protein: CASRPWGAYEQYF; CDR3 DNA: TGTGCCAGCAGGCCCTGGGGGGCCTACGAGCAGTACTTC
V gene: TRBV18; D gene: .; clone size: .; J gene: TRBJ2-4; CDR3 protein: CASSPLGKGALAKNIQYF; CDR3 DNA: TGTGCCAGCTCACCACTCGGGAAAGGCGCACTAGCCAAAAACATTCAGTACTTC
V gene: TRBV5-1; D gene: .; clone size: .; J gene: TRBJ2-1; CDR3 protein: CASSLGGRGTNEQFF; CDR3 DNA: TGCGCCAGCAGCTTGGGCGGCCGGGGCACAAATGAGCAGTTCTTC
V gene: TRBV15; D gene: .; clone size: .; J gene: TRBJ2-1; CDR3 protein: CATSRDKALYNEQFF; CDR3 DNA: TGTGCCACCAGCAGAGATAAGGCCCTCTACAATGAGCAGTTCTTC
V gene: TRBV27; D gene: .; clone size: .; J gene: TRBJ1-5; CDR3 protein: CASSLSGGSNQPQHF; CDR3 DNA: TGTGCCAGCAGTTTATCAGGGGGAAGCAATCAGCCCCAGCATTTT
V gene: TRBV28; D gene: .; clone size: .; J gene: TRBJ2-7; CDR3 protein: CASSLWVASGHEQYF; CDR3 DNA: TGTGCCAGCAGTTTGTGGGTAGCTAGTGGCCACGAGCAGTACTTC
V gene: TRBV5-4; D gene: .; clone size: .; J gene: TRBJ2-3; CDR3 protein: CASSLELAEGTDTQYF; CDR3 DNA: TGTGCCAGCAGCTTGGAACTAGCCGAGGGCACAGATACGCAGTATTTT